This T cell receptor beta chain is drawn from a study of T-cell reconstitution after alpha-beta-depleted transplantation in children. The CDR3 contains 14 residues. With 3 bases removed from V and 5 bases from J, the gap between germline ends came to 14 bases. Preparation of the TCRbeta library was carried out with unique molecular identifiers. TCRdb independently ran MiXCR on the PCR reads; one entry per CDR3 protein. The data contain roughly 200,000 distinct CDR3 sequences, approximately 8% of them seen just once; the ten biggest clones take up roughly 36%. The table lists this clonotype with a few counts.

Source: PBMCs, mostly from graft donor cells, taken 360 days after TCRalphabeta/CD19-depleted stem cell transplant. This clonotype was obtained from a male patient between 2 and 10 years old who had a stem cell transplant for acute myeloid leukemia, so the T cells may come from the graft donor. This chain uses TRBV12-3 or TRBV12-4 with TRBJ2-7; perhaps D is TRBD1 or TRBD2 (6 bases each). The CDR3 spells CASSLWGAKDEQYF. CDR3 bases: TGTGCCAGCAGTTTGTGGGGGGCCAAGGACGAGCAGTACTTC.